The clone carrying this T cell receptor (beta chain) has just one count. Its target is not known. The data originate from a study of cytomegalovirus exposure and HLA in healthy donors. Study details: Across 350 to 400 genotyped donors, more than 75% landed in the Caucasian-associated ancestry cluster.

This CDR3 region has 12 residues. Between the trimmed V and J ends, which lost 6 bases and 8 bases, there was a span of 13 bases. From germline, CDR1 is SEHNR and CDR2 FQNEAQ (reference sequence). Overall study findings and caveats: Later, TCR association rates were found to vary by HLA locus, highest for DRB1 and lowest for HLA-C.

The PCR employed 60 Vbeta primers together with 13 Jbeta primers. Methods used by the authors: Approximately 9.9 million of 80 million or so unique TCR beta chains were shared, per a later count. Sequenced by immunoSEQ multiplex PCR; TCRdb stores in-frame clones only, minus some. Clonal size and the V and J genes are those of that table, whereas D and trimming came from the DNA. Seen here are roughly 190,000 clones, over 70% observed once, and the top ten hold 2.5% to 4%. The chain employs TRBV7-9 and TRBJ1-1; D remains ambiguous. The receptor's source is a woman aged 25 to 45 in good health and CMV-seropositive. Sequenced sample: PBMCs. The CDR3 loop is CASRRNREEAFF. The CDR3 DNA reads TGTGCCAGCAGGCGTAACCGGGAAGAAGCTTTCTTT.